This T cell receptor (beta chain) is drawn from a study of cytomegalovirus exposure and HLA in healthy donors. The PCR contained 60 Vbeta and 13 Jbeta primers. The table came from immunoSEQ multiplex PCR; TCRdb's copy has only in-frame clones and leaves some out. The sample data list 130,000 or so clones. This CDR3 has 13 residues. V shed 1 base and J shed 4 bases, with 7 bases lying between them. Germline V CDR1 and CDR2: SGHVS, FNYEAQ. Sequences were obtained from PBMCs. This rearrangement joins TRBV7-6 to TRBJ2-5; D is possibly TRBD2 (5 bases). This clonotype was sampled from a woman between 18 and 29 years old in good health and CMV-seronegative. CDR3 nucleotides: TGTGCCAGCAGCTTAGAGGCGGGAGAGACCCAGTACTTC. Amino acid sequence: CASSLEAGETQYF.